This T cell receptor beta chain was sequenced for a study of cytomegalovirus exposure and HLA in healthy donors. As for the study in general: From HLA-typed donors, an early data release held tens of millions of unique TCRs. Study results and caveats: The study dropped some indistinguishable V segments, TRBV6-2 and TRBV6-3 among them. Under in vitro conditions, a few CMV-associated chains were confirmed as specific for CMV antigens. Associated with cytomegalovirus, according to the listing, were around 160 TCR beta chains.

To note about this clone: Its specificity is unknown.

Germline V gene sequence: CDR1 SGHRS, CDR2 YFSETQ. V was clipped by 3 bases and J by 2 bases, with 11 bases between them. This CDR3 comprises 14 residues. A multiplex PCR was run with 60 Vbeta primers and 13 Jbeta primers. Measured with immunoSEQ multiplex PCR; TCRdb has only the in-frame clones, and not every one. This table holds 100,000 to 150,000 clones. Sequencing was carried out using PBMCs. V and J are TRBV5-1 and TRBJ2-5; tentative D call: TRBD1 (6 bases). This clonotype was sampled from a woman aged 40 to 49 in good health and CMV-seronegative. The CDR3 region is CASSSGQRQETQYF. The CDR3 DNA reads TGCGCCAGCAGCTCTGGACAGAGACAAGAGACCCAGTACTTC.